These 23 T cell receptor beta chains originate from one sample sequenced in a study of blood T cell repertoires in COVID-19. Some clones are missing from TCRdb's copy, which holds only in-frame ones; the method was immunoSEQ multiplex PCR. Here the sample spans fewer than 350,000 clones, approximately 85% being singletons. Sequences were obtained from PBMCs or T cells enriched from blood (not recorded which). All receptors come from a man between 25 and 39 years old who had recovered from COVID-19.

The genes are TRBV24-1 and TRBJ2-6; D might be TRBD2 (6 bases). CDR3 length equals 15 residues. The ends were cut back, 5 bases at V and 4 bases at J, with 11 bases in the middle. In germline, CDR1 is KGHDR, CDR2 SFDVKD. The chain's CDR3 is CATSGRGGGANVLTF. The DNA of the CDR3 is TGTGCCACCAGTGGGAGGGGTGGCGGGGCCAACGTCCTGACTTTC.

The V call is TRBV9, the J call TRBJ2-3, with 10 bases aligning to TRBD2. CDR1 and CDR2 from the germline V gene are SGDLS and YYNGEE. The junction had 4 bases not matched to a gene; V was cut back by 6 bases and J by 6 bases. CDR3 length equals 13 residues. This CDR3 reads CASTSGGLDTQYF. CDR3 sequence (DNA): TGTGCCAGCACTAGCGGGGGTTTGGATACGCAGTATTTT.

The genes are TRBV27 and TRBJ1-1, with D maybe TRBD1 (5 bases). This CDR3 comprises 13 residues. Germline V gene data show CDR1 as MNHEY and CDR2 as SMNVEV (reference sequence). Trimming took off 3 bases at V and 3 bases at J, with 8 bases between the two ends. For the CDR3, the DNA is TGTGCCAGCAGTTTGGTAGGGGACACTGAAGCTTTCTTT. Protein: CASSLVGDTEAFF.

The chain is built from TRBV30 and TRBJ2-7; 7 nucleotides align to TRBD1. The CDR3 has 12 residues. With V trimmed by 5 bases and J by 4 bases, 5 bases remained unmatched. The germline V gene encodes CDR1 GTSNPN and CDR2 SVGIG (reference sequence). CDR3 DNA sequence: TGTGCCTGGGGAGACAGGGCTTACGAGCAGTACTTC. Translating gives CAWGDRAYEQYF.

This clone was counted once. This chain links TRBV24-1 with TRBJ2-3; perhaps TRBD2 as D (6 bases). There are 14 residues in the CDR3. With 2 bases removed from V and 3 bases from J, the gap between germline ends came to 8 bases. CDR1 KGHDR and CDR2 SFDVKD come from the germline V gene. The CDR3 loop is CATSDSRGTDTQYF. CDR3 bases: TGTGCCACCAGTGATTCCCGGGGGACAGATACGCAGTATTTT.

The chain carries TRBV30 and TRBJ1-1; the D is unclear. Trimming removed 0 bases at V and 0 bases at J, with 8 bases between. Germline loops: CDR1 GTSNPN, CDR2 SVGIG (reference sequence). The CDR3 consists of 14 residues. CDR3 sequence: CAWSVGTMNTEAFF. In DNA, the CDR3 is TGTGCCTGGAGTGTTGGCACCATGAACACTGAAGCTTTCTTT.

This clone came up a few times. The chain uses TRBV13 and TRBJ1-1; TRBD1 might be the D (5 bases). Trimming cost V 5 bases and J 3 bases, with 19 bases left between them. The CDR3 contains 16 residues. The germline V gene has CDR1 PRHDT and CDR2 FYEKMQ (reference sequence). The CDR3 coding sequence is TGTGCCAGCAGCCTCTTGAGTAGAATAGGGGACACTGAAGCTTTCTTT. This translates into CASSLLSRIGDTEAFF. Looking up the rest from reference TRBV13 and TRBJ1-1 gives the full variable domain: AAGVIQSPRHLIKEKRETATLKCYPIPRHDTVYWYQQGPGQDPQFLISFYEKMQSDKGSIPDRFSAQQFSDYHSELNMSSLELGDSALYFCASSLLSRIGDTEAFFGQGTRLTVV.

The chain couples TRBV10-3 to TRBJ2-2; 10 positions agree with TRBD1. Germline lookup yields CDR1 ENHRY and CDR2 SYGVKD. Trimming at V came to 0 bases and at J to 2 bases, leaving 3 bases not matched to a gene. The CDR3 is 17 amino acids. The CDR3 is CAISESDRGRNTGELFF. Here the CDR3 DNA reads TGTGCCATCAGTGAGTCCGACAGGGGGCGAAACACCGGGGAGCTGTTTTTT.

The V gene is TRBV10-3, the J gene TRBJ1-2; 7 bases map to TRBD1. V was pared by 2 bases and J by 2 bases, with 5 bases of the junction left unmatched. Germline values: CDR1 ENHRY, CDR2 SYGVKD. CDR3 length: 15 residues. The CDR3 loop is CAISEDRAGNYGYTF. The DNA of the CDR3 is TGTGCCATCAGTGAGGACAGGGCGGGGAACTATGGCTACACCTTC.

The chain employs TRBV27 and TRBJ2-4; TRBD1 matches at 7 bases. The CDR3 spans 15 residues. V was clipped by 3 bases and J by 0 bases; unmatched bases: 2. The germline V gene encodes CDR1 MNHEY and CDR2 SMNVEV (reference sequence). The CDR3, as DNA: TGTGCCAGCAGTTTGACAGGGCTAGCCAAAAACATTCAGTACTTC. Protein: CASSLTGLAKNIQYF.

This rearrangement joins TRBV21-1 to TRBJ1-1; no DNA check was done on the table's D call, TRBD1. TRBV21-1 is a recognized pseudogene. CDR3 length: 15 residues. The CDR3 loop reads CASSKKFFRAPEAFF. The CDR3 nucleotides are TGTGCCAGCAGCAAAAAGTTCTTCAGGGCCCCTGAAGCTTTCTTT.

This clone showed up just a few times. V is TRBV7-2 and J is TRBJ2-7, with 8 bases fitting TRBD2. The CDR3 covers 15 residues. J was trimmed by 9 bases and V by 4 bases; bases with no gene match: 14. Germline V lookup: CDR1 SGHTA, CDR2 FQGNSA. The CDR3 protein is CASSSTFGRGVVQYF. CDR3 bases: TGTGCCAGCAGCTCCACATTTGGGCGGGGGGTGGTGCAGTACTTC.

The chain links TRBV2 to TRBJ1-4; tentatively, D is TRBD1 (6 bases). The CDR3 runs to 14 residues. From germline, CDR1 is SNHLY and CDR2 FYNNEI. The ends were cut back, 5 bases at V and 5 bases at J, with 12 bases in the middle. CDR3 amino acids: CASSSRGLNEKLFF. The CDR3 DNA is TGTGCCAGCAGTAGCAGGGGTCTAAATGAAAAACTGTTTTTT. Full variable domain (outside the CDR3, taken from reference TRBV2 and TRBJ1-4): EPEVTQTPSHQVTQMGQEVILRCVPISNHLYFYWYRQILGQKVEFLVSFYNNEISEKSEIFDDQFSVERPDGSNFTLKIRSTKLEDSAMYFCASSSRGLNEKLFFGSGTQLSVL.

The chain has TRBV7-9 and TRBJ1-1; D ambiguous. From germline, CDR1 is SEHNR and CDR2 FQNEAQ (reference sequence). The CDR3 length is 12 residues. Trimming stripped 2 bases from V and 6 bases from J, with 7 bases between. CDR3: CASSLLLSEAFF. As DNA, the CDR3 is TGTGCCAGCAGCTTATTATTATCTGAAGCTTTCTTT. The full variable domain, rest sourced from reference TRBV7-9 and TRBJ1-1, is DTGVSQNPRHKITKRGQNVTFRCDPISEHNRLYWYRQTLGQGPEFLTYFQNEAQLEKSRLLSDRFSAERPKGSFSTLEIQRTEQGDSAMYLCASSLLLSEAFFGQGTRLTVV.

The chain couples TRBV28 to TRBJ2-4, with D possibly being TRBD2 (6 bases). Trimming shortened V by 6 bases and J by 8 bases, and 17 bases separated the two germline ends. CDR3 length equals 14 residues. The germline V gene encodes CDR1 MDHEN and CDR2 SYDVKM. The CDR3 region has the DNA TGTGCCAGCAGCGCCGGGGACCGGAGGGACATTCAGTACTTC. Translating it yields CASSAGDRRDIQYF.

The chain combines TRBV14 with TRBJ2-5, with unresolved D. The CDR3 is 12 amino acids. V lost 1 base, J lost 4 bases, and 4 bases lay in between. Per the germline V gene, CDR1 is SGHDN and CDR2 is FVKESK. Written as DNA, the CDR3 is TGTGCCAGCAGCCAAGTGGCAGAGACCCAGTACTTC. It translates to CASSQVAETQYF.

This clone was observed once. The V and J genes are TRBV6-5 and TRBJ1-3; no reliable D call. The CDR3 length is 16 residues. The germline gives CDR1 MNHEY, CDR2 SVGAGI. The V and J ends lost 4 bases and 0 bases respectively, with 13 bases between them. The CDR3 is CASSSSSGSSGNTIYF. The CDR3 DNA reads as TGTGCCAGCAGTTCCTCCTCGGGGAGCTCTGGAAACACCATATATTTT.

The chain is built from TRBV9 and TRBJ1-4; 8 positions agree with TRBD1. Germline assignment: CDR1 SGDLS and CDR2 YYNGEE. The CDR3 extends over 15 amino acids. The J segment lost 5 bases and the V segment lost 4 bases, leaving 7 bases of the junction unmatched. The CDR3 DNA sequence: TGTGCCAGCAGCCCCCGGGACAGGTCAAATGAAAAACTGTTTTTT. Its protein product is CASSPRDRSNEKLFF.

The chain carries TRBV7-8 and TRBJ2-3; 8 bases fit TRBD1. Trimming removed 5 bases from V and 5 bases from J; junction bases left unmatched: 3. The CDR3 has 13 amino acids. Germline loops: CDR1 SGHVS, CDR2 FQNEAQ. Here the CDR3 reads CASSRTGLDTQYF. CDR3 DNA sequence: TGTGCCAGCAGCCGGACAGGGTTAGATACGCAGTATTTT.

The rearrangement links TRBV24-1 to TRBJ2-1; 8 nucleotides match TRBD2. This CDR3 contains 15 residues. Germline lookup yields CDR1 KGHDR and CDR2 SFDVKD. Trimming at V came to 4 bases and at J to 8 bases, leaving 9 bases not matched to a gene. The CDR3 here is CATSDPGGAGDEQFF. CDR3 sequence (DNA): TGTGCCACCAGTGACCCCGGGGGGGCGGGGGATGAGCAGTTCTTC.

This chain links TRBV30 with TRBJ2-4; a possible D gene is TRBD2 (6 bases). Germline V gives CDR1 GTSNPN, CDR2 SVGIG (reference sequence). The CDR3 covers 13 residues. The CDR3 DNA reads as TGTGCGGGTACGGGACTAGCCAAAAACATTCAGTACTTC. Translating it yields CAGTGLAKNIQYF.

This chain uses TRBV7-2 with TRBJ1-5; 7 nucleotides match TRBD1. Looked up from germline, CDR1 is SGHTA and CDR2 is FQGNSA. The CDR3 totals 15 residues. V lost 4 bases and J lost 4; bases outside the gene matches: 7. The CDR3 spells CASSYDRVRNQPQHF. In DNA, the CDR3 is TGTGCCAGCAGCTACGACAGGGTCAGGAATCAGCCCCAGCATTTT.

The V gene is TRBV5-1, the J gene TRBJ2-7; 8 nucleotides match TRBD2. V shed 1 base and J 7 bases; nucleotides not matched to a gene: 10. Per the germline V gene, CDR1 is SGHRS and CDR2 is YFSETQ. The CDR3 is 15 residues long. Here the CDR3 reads CASSLTSGRLREQYF. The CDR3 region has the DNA TGCGCCAGCAGCTTGACTAGCGGTCGTCTCCGAGAGCAGTACTTC.